Below, 6 T cell receptor beta chains from the same sample are listed, as sequenced in a study of prognosis after radiotherapy for stage I lung cancer. Two-round multiplex PCR amplified TCR beta CDR3 from genomic DNA. It was primers specific to each TRBV and TRBJ gene that first-round PCR used. MiXCR, applied by TCRdb to the multiplex PCR reads, yields one record per CDR3 protein. This sample carries roughly 32,000 distinct CDR3 sequences, around 43% of them seen once, and the ten largest clones take less than 20%. The source material was PBMCs, sampled before or after stereotactic body radiation therapy (not recorded which). The receptors originated from a donor of 50 years or more with non-small cell lung cancer.

This chain's CDR3 is CASSLDFGGGAGNTIYF. The CDR3 nucleotides are TGTGCCAGCAGCTTAGATTTTGGAGGGGGCGCTGGAAACACCATATATTTT. The chain has TRBV7-6 and TRBJ1-3, with 7 bases matching TRBD1. Unmatched junction bases numbered 8, after V lost 1 base and J lost 2 bases. The CDR3 sequence is 17 residues long. The germline V gene encodes CDR1 SGHVS and CDR2 FNYEAQ.

This clonotype was seen repeatedly, ten times or more. The chain joins TRBV9 to TRBJ1-1, with D uncertain. Trimming took off 7 bases at V and 0 bases at J, with 13 bases between the two ends. The CDR3 is 14 residues long. CDR1 SGDLS and CDR2 YYNGEE come from the germline V gene. CDR3 sequence: CASLPRFMNTEAFF. The CDR3 DNA reads as TGTGCCAGCCTCCCTCGATTCATGAACACTGAAGCTTTCTTT.

In this sample, this clonotype turned up many times. The chain is built from TRBV19 and TRBJ1-4; 7 bases fit TRBD1. The ends lost 4 bases at V and 6 bases at J; junction bases unmatched: 8. This CDR3 has 15 amino acids. Germline-derived CDR1 and CDR2 are LNHDA and SQIVND (reference sequence). The CDR3 protein is CASSTPGTADEKLFF. The CDR3, as DNA: TGTGCCAGTAGTACCCCCGGGACAGCAGATGAAAAACTGTTTTTT.

This clonotype was detected ten times or more. This sequence joins TRBV28 and TRBJ1-2, with 8 bases matching TRBD1. CDR3 length equals 14 residues. The V and J ends lost 2 bases and 7 bases, in that order; junction bases with no gene match: 6. Germline values: CDR1 MDHEN, CDR2 SYDVKM. CDR3 sequence: CASSLGQGTSGYTF. Written as DNA, the CDR3 is TGTGCCAGCAGTTTAGGACAGGGAACGTCTGGCTACACCTTC.

This clonotype was recorded many times. The rearrangement joins TRBV5-1 to TRBJ1-1; D not certain. The CDR3 length is 15 residues. Per germline, CDR1 SGHRS and CDR2 YFSETQ. V gave up 0 bases and J gave up 6 bases, with 15 bases separating them. The CDR3 protein is CASSLDLGSSSEAFF. CDR3 DNA: TGCGCCAGCAGCTTGGATTTGGGATCTAGTTCTGAAGCTTTCTTT. The full variable domain, with the rest looked up from reference TRBV5-1 and TRBJ1-1, is KAGVTQTPRYLIKTRGQQVTLSCSPISGHRSVSWYQQTPGQGLQFLFEYFSETQRNKGNFPGRFSGRQFSNSRSEMNVSTLELGDSALYLCASSLDLGSSSEAFFGQGTRLTVV.

This clonotype has ten or more counts. The CDR3 bases are TGTGCCAGCAACCCGGGACCCTTGAACACTGAAGCTTTCTTT. It yields the protein CASNPGPLNTEAFF. The J gene is TRBJ1-1, the V gene TRBV11-2; a weak D match, TRBD1 (5 bases). This CDR3 contains 14 residues. Per germline, CDR1 SGHAT and CDR2 FQNNGV. The V gene lost 7 bases and the J gene lost 0 bases, with 12 bases spanning the gap.